One and the same sample provided the 18 T cell receptor beta chains below, sequenced in a study of blood T cells in healthy people across ages. Primers used in a second PCR of roughly 6 to 11 cycles were a sample-barcoded 5' primer and a J-beta primer mix. TCRdb re-called the 5' RACE reads with MiXCR, one entry per CDR3 protein. This table has around 780,000 distinct CDR3 sequences, approximately 60% appearing once. The sample comprised blood. These TCRs come from a man aged 40-49 years in good health.

The gene calls are TRBV21-1 and TRBJ2-6; TRBD2, the table's D call, lacks a check against the DNA. TRBV21-1 is a recognized pseudogene. The CDR3 loop spans 18 amino acids. In DNA, the CDR3 is TGTGCCAGCGGTCGGAGGGCAGTGTGGGTTTCTGGGGCCAACGTCCTGACTTTC. Translated: CASGRRAVWVSGANVLTF.

The genes are TRBV12-3 or TRBV12-4 and TRBJ1-1; TRBD1 matches 9 bases. The V and J ends lost 5 bases and 7 bases, in that order; junction bases with no gene match: 8. The CDR3 length is 14 residues. The CDR3, as DNA: TGTGCCAGCAGTAGCCGGGACAGGGAGGTTGAAGCTTTCTTT. Its protein is CASSSRDREVEAFF.

The chain combines TRBV5-6 with TRBJ2-7; TRBD2 matches 13 bases. This CDR3 has 15 residues. CDR1 is SGHDT, CDR2 YYEEEE, per germline. V gave up 4 bases and J gave up 3 bases; unmatched junction bases: 4. In nucleotides, the CDR3 is TGTGCCAGCAGCGACGGGACTAGCGGGAACTACGAGCAGTACTTC. Residues: CASSDGTSGNYEQYF.

This clonotype appeared a single time. DNA for the CDR3: TGTGCCAGCAGCGTAGGGGACAGGGGTACCTACAATGAGCAGTTCTTC. It specifies CASSVGDRGTYNEQFF. The gene calls are TRBV9 and TRBJ2-1, with 10 bases that match TRBD1. Per germline, CDR1 SGDLS and CDR2 YYNGEE. The J segment lost 2 bases and the V segment lost 0 bases, leaving 2 bases of the junction unmatched. This CDR3 has 16 amino acids.

This clonotype was detected only a few times. This rearrangement joins TRBV5-1 to TRBJ2-5; TRBD1 might be the D (5 bases). Germline-derived CDR1 and CDR2 are SGHRS and YFSETQ. The CDR3 is 14 amino acids. Trimming left V 4 bases short and J 2 bases short, with 12 bases between. Written as DNA, the CDR3 is TGCGCCAGCAGCGTGGATGGGGCTCAAGAGACCCAGTACTTC. It yields the protein CASSVDGAQETQYF.

V and J are TRBV12-3 or TRBV12-4 and TRBJ1-5; 7 positions match TRBD1. J gave up 3 bases and V 10 bases, and 6 bases lay outside the gene matches. The CDR3 runs to 13 residues. CDR3 bases: TGTGCCACCAAGGGGGCCGCCAATCAGCCCCAGCATTTT. This gives the protein CATKGAANQPQHF.

The rearrangement links TRBV11-2 to TRBJ2-1, with 8 bases fitting TRBD1. V trimming: 10 bases; J trimming: 6 bases; junction bases outside the gene matches: 11. Per the germline V gene, CDR1 is SGHAT and CDR2 is FQNNGV. The CDR3 runs 14 residues. CDR3 residues: CATRRTGSGNEQFF. The CDR3 nucleotides read TGTGCCACGAGAAGGACAGGGTCGGGCAATGAGCAGTTCTTC.

A single count supports this clonotype. This rearrangement joins TRBV12-3 or TRBV12-4 to TRBJ2-1; D gene ambiguous. Trimming stripped 9 bases from V and 1 base from J, with 4 bases between. The CDR3 spans 11 residues. CDR3 sequence reads: CASQSYNEQFF. The CDR3 coding sequence is TGTGCCAGTCAGTCCTACAATGAGCAGTTCTTC.

This clonotype was picked up a small number of times. J is TRBJ2-3 and V is TRBV29-1, with no clear D. V lost 6 bases to trimming and J lost 4 bases, with 8 bases between them. Germline CDR1 and CDR2: SQVTM and ANQGSEA. The CDR3 runs 11 residues. CDR3 in amino acids: CSVVIADTQYF. CDR3 sequence (DNA): TGCAGCGTCGTTATAGCAGATACGCAGTATTTT.

V gene TRBV2 combines with J gene TRBJ1-5; D is unclear. The CDR3 has 14 residues. Germline CDR1 is SNHLY and CDR2 is FYNNEI. Trimming took 6 bases from V and 0 from J, leaving 9 bases between them. The CDR3 region is CASRPGDSNQPQHF. CDR3 in DNA: TGTGCCAGCAGGCCGGGAGATAGCAATCAGCCCCAGCATTTT.

CDR3 sequence reads: CASSPDWAGGPDTQYF. DNA of the CDR3: TGTGCCAGCAGCCCCGACTGGGCGGGGGGGCCAGATACGCAGTATTTT. This chain links TRBV7-2 with TRBJ2-3, with 9 bases matching TRBD2. Germline V gene data show CDR1 as SGHTA and CDR2 as FQGNSA. The CDR3 runs 16 residues. Losses at the gene ends were 5 bases for V and 4 bases for J; bases not matched to a gene: 10.

V gene TRBV4-1 combines with J gene TRBJ2-7; D may be TRBD1 (6 bases). The CDR3 is made up of 15 amino acids. The germline V and J ends were trimmed by 1 base and 3 bases, with 13 bases remaining between them. Germline values: CDR1 MGHRA, CDR2 YSYEKL. The CDR3, as DNA: TGCGCCAGCAGCCAAGGAGGGGGATACAGCTACGAGCAGTACTTC. This translates into CASSQGGGYSYEQYF.

This clonotype was observed a few times. This chain connects TRBV28 to TRBJ2-5; no definite D call. The J call may be faulty, since TRBJ2-7 better matches the DNA end. Germline values: CDR1 MDHEN, CDR2 SYDVKM. The CDR3 has 14 amino acids. The CDR3 bases are TGTGCCAGCAGTTTATTGGCAACCCCTGGCGAGCAGTACTTC. Its translation: CASSLLATPGEQYF.

The V gene is TRBV21-1, the J gene TRBJ1-5. TRBV21-1 is recorded as a pseudogene. CDR3 length equals 14 residues. CDR3 bases: TGTGCCAGCAGCAAAGGAGGAGGGCTTCAGCCCCAGCATTTT. It yields the protein CASSKGGGLQPQHF.

This clonotype has just a few counts. As DNA, the CDR3 is TGTGCCAGCAGCTTAGATAGAAGTCTCGCCAAAAACATTCAGTACTTC. Its protein product is CASSLDRSLAKNIQYF. J is TRBJ2-4 and V is TRBV7-8; D is unresolved. V lost 1 base to trimming and J lost 1 base, with 11 bases between them. Germline V gene data show CDR1 as SGHVS and CDR2 as FQNEAQ. This CDR3 has 16 amino acids.

The CDR3 DNA sequence: TGTGCCAGCAGCTCACAAACGGACAGATACAATGAGCAGTTCTTC. The encoded protein is CASSSQTDRYNEQFF. The chain joins TRBV7-3 to TRBJ2-1; a weak D match, TRBD1 (6 bases). Germline assignment: CDR1 SGHTA and CDR2 FQGTGA. Deletions cut 4 bases from V and 4 bases from J, with 14 bases between. The CDR3 runs to 15 residues.

At least ten counts were recorded for this clonotype. The chain is built from TRBV7-2 and TRBJ1-6; D unresolved. V was cut by 1 base and J by 2 bases, with 3 bases left in between. CDR3 length: 14 amino acids. The germline CDR1 and CDR2 sequences are SGHTA and FQGNSA. DNA for the CDR3: TGTGCCAGCAGCTTAGGGCCCTATAATTCACCCCTCCACTTT. Protein sequence: CASSLGPYNSPLHF.

The chain links TRBV28 to TRBJ1-2, with a weak D call TRBD1 (5 bases). The CDR3 length is 15 residues. Germline V gene sequence: CDR1 MDHEN, CDR2 SYDVKM. V dropped 7 bases and J dropped 2 bases, with 17 bases sitting between them. In DNA, the CDR3 is TGTGCCAGCATCGCCCGCCCAGGGTCCAACTATGGCTACACCTTC. Protein product: CASIARPGSNYGYTF.